These 22 T cell receptor beta chains share one sample of origin, sequenced in a study of lymphopenia after photon versus proton radiotherapy. The assay was immunoSEQ multiplex PCR, and TCRdb's table has in-frame clones only and misses some. The table records tens of thousands of clones, 87% of them present only once. Source: peripheral blood, taken from a patient treated with proton-based radiotherapy. The receptors shown here come from a man at least 80 years old with esophageal cancer.

J is TRBJ2-1 and V is TRBV7-2; TRBD1 aligns across 9 bases. The length of the CDR3 is 15 residues. CDR1 and CDR2 from the germline V gene are SGHTA and FQGNSA. The ends lost 1 base at V and 6 bases at J; junction bases unmatched: 4. CDR3 nucleotide sequence: TGTGCCAGCAGCTTAGGACAGGGGGTAATCAATGAGCAGTTCTTC. Its protein product is CASSLGQGVINEQFF.

The rearrangement joins TRBV6-6 to TRBJ2-7; D might be TRBD1 (6 bases). CDR1 MNHNY and CDR2 SVGAGI come from the germline V gene (reference sequence). The CDR3 length is 15 residues. Trimming took off 4 bases at V and 4 bases at J, with 17 bases between the two ends. CDR3 nucleotide sequence: TGTGCCAGCAGTTCCAGGGGTCTCGGACAATACGAGCAGTACTTC. Translating gives CASSSRGLGQYEQYF.

The rearrangement joins TRBV30 to TRBJ1-1; the D is unclear. The V gene's germline CDR1 is GTSNPN and CDR2 SVGIG (reference sequence). V was clipped by 5 bases and J by 3 bases, with 7 bases between them. The CDR3 is made up of 11 amino acids. The CDR3 DNA is TGTGCCTGGGGTTATGACACTGAAGCTTTCTTT. This codes for CAWGYDTEAFF. Filled out from reference TRBV30 and TRBJ1-1, the complete variable domain reads SQTIHQWPATLVQPVGSPLSLECTVEGTSNPNLYWYRQAAGRGLQLLFYSVGIGQISSEVPQNLSASRPQDRQFILSSKKLLLSDSGFYLCAWGYDTEAFFGQGTRLTVV.

V gene TRBV7-9 combines with J gene TRBJ2-3, with 9 bases lining up with TRBD2. Germline-derived CDR1 and CDR2 are SEHNR and FQNEAQ (reference sequence). With 6 bases clipped from V and 6 bases from J, the junction kept 13 bases outside the gene matches. This CDR3 contains 16 residues. The CDR3 DNA is TGTGCCAGCAGAGTCAGAAGCGGGAGGCTGTGGGATACGCAGTATTTT. This codes for CASRVRSGRLWDTQYF.

The chain employs TRBV11-2 and TRBJ2-5, with D tentatively TRBD2 (6 bases). The CDR3 is 14 residues long. Germline V gene lookup returns CDR1 SGHAT and CDR2 FQNNGV. Trimming took 1 base from V and 4 from J, leaving 10 bases between them. CDR3 sequence reads: CASSLGPGGETQYF. In nucleotides, the CDR3 is TGTGCCAGCAGCTTAGGTCCCGGGGGAGAGACCCAGTACTTC. The full variable domain, its missing parts supplied by reference TRBV11-2 and TRBJ2-5, is EAGVAQSPRYKIIEKRQSVAFWCNPISGHATLYWYQQILGQGPKLLIQFQNNGVVDDSQLPKDRFSAERLKGVDSTLKIQPAKLEDSAVYLCASSLGPGGETQYFGPGTRLLVL.

This clone has only one observation. This chain links TRBV7-2 with TRBJ2-1; 13 nucleotides align to TRBD2. CDR1 and CDR2 from the germline V gene are SGHTA and FQGNSA. The V segment lost 2 bases and the J segment 10 bases; nucleotides outside the gene matches: 11. The CDR3 consists of 17 residues. CDR3 sequence (DNA): TGTGCCAGCAGCTTACACACTAGCGGGGGGGCCGTAGGGGAGCAGTTCTTC. It encodes CASSLHTSGGAVGEQFF.

The chain recombines TRBV29-1 with TRBJ2-5, with TRBD2 matching over 11 bases. Germline V gene sequence: CDR1 SQVTM, CDR2 ANQGSEA. V lost 7 bases and J lost 5; bases outside the gene matches: 6. The CDR3 has 13 amino acids. CDR3 sequence: CSGIAGGRETQYF. The DNA for the CDR3 is TGCAGCGGGATAGCGGGGGGGCGTGAGACCCAGTACTTC.

The chain uses TRBV28 and TRBJ2-7; D gene ambiguous. The germline gives CDR1 MDHEN, CDR2 SYDVKM. The CDR3 consists of 11 residues. Trimming shortened V by 6 bases and J by 3 bases, and 6 bases separated the two germline ends. The CDR3 bases are TGTGCCAGCAGCTACAACTACGAGCAGTACTTC. This translates into CASSYNYEQYF.

CDR3 sequence (DNA): TGTGCCAGCAGCCGGGGTTGGCAGAACTCTGGGGCCAACGTCCTGACTTTC. It codes for CASSRGWQNSGANVLTF. The chain joins TRBV5-5 to TRBJ2-6, with D tentatively TRBD2 (5 bases). Trimming cost V 4 bases and J 0 bases, with 14 bases left between them. Germline V gene sequence: CDR1 SGHKS, CDR2 YYEKEE (reference sequence). This CDR3 is built from 17 residues.

The V gene is TRBV6-5, the J gene TRBJ1-2; no clear D. This CDR3 has 15 amino acids. Per the germline V gene, CDR1 is MNHEY and CDR2 is SVGAGI. V was pared by 0 bases and J by 3 bases, with 11 bases between. CDR3 coding DNA: TGTGCCAGCAGTTACTCGTCGAGGGTTCACTATGGCTACACCTTC. As protein: CASSYSSRVHYGYTF.

V usage is TRBV19 and J usage is TRBJ2-2; possible D gene TRBD1, 6 bases. The V end was cut by 11 bases, the J end by 0 bases, with 16 bases between. The CDR3 has 15 amino acids. CDR1 and CDR2 (germline): LNHDA, SQIVND (reference sequence). The CDR3 loop reads CAVRQGTANTGELFF. The CDR3 region has the DNA TGTGCCGTCCGCCAGGGGACCGCGAACACCGGGGAGCTGTTTTTT.

This clone showed up just once. This chain uses TRBV19 with TRBJ1-5; D is perhaps TRBD1 (5 bases). From germline, CDR1 is LNHDA and CDR2 SQIVND (reference sequence). Trimming cost V 4 bases and J 9 bases, with 16 bases left between them. This CDR3 is built from 14 residues. The CDR3 DNA is TGTGCCAGTAGTACCGGGACGGATGTTTCGCCCCAGCATTTT. Amino acid sequence: CASSTGTDVSPQHF.

V usage is TRBV5-1 and J usage is TRBJ1-1; 8 positions match TRBD1. This CDR3 has 16 amino acids. V lost 6 bases and J lost 1; bases outside the gene matches: 11. Per the germline V gene, CDR1 is SGHRS and CDR2 is YFSETQ. As DNA, the CDR3 is TGCGCCAGCACCAGGGGGCCTTCAACAGGGAACACTGAAGCTTTCTTT. Translating it yields CASTRGPSTGNTEAFF.

The gene calls are TRBV18 and TRBJ2-5; the match to TRBD2 covers 7 bases. Germline V gene sequence: CDR1 KGHSH, CDR2 LQKENI. After removal of 8 bases from V and 0 bases from J, the junction contained 6 bases not matched to a gene. CDR3 length equals 14 residues. CDR3 sequence (DNA): TGTGCCAGCCCCAGGGAGGGGTACCAAGAGACCCAGTACTTC. Translating gives CASPREGYQETQYF.

This rearrangement joins TRBV5-4 to TRBJ2-3, with TRBD1 as a possible D gene (6 bases). Trimming took 4 bases from V and 1 from J, leaving 19 bases between them. Germline V CDR1 and CDR2: SGHNT, YYREEE (reference sequence). The CDR3 has 17 amino acids. As DNA, the CDR3 is TGTGCCAGCAGCACATTCCGTTGGGACAAACGCACAGATACGCAGTATTTT. Translated: CASSTFRWDKRTDTQYF. Filled out from reference TRBV5-4 and TRBJ2-3, the complete variable domain reads ETGVTQSPTHLIKTRGQQVTLRCSSQSGHNTVSWYQQALGQGPQFIFQYYREEENGRGNFPPRFSGLQFPNYSSELNVNALELDDSALYLCASSTFRWDKRTDTQYFGPGTRLTVL.

The rearrangement links TRBV5-6 to TRBJ2-3; 13 positions match TRBD2. V shed 3 bases and J 4 bases; nucleotides not matched to a gene: 8. Germline CDR1 SGHDT, CDR2 YYEEEE. The CDR3 length is 17 residues. The CDR3 region has the DNA TGTGCCAGCAGCTGGGGGACTAGCGGGACCATCCCAGATACGCAGTATTTT. Translated, it gives CASSWGTSGTIPDTQYF. The variable domain in full, completed from reference TRBV5-6 and TRBJ2-3, reads DAGVTQSPTHLIKTRGQQVTLRCSPKSGHDTVSWYQQALGQGPQFIFQYYEEEERQRGNFPDRFSGHQFPNYSSELNVNALLLGDSALYLCASSWGTSGTIPDTQYFGPGTRLTVL.

The chain carries TRBV4-1 and TRBJ2-5; 8 bases agree with TRBD2. V shed 4 bases, J shed 5 bases, and the junction held 9 bases outside the gene matches. The CDR3 extends over 15 amino acids. Germline CDR1 is MGHRA and CDR2 is YSYEKL. This chain's CDR3 is CASSRFPGGPETQYF. As DNA, the CDR3 is TGCGCCAGCAGCCGGTTTCCGGGAGGGCCCGAGACCCAGTACTTC.

The chain employs TRBV7-2 and TRBJ2-7, with D perhaps matching TRBD1 (6 bases). The CDR3 covers 13 residues. Trimming shortened V by 5 bases and J by 4 bases, and 12 bases separated the two germline ends. The germline V gene encodes CDR1 SGHTA and CDR2 FQGNSA. For the CDR3, the DNA is TGTGCCAGCAGCGAGCGGACAGTATACGAGCAGTACTTC. Translation: CASSERTVYEQYF. Together with reference TRBV7-2 and TRBJ2-7, the CDR3 gives the full variable domain: GAGVSQSPSNKVTEKGKDVELRCDPISGHTALYWYRQSLGQGLEFLIYFQGNSAPDKSGLPSDRFSAERTGGSVSTLTIQRTQQEDSAVYLCASSERTVYEQYFGPGTRLTVT.

The chain combines TRBV4-3 with TRBJ1-6; no clear D gene. The CDR3 runs to 14 residues. In germline, CDR1 is LGHNA, CDR2 YSLEER. Trimming cost V 0 bases and J 10 bases, with 10 bases left between them. The CDR3 is CASSQDYRASPLHF. The CDR3, as DNA: TGCGCCAGCAGCCAAGATTATAGGGCGTCACCCCTCCACTTT.

This rearrangement joins TRBV10-3 to TRBJ1-2; TRBD1 matches at 11 bases. The CDR3 runs 13 residues. Germline V lookup: CDR1 ENHRY, CDR2 SYGVKD. J gave up 6 bases and V 7 bases, and 4 bases lay outside the gene matches. CDR3 nucleotides: TGTGCCATCAACGGACAGGGGGCTGATGGCTACACCTTC. Encoded protein: CAINGQGADGYTF.

On this clone: One junction end disagrees with the germline gene, perhaps due to a read error. Other DNA sequences in this sample translate to the same CDR3. This chain links TRBV11-2 with TRBJ1-1; D is unresolved. Germline V gene data show CDR1 as SGHAT and CDR2 as FQNNGV. The CDR3 sequence is 16 residues long. The CDR3 DNA reads as TGTGCCAGCAGCTTAGAGTTTGGCAGGATGAACACTGAGGCTTTCTTT. As protein: CASSLEFGRMNTEAFF.

This chain links TRBV19 with TRBJ2-1; 7 nucleotides align to TRBD2. V was clipped by 0 bases and J by 7 bases; unmatched bases: 9. This CDR3 is built from 16 residues. The germline V gene has CDR1 LNHDA and CDR2 SQIVND (reference sequence). The CDR3 nucleotides read TGTGCCAGTAGTATAGATCCCTTGAGAGCGGGAAATGAGCAGTTCTTC. This sequence encodes CASSIDPLRAGNEQFF.